Each of the 20 T cell receptor beta chains below was sequenced from the same sample in a study of blood T cells in healthy people across ages. Then a second PCR, running roughly 7 to 11 cycles, was carried out with a sample-barcoded 5' primer and a J-beta primer mix. TCRdb independently ran MiXCR on the 5' RACE reads; one entry per CDR3 protein. The top ten clones hold about a fifth of a sample with about 970,000 distinct CDR3 sequences, 45% to 60% of them seen once. Source material: blood. These TCRs come from a woman aged 55 to 70 in good health.

V is TRBV14 and J is TRBJ2-1; maybe TRBD2 (6 bases). Judging by the DNA end, TRBJ2-7 fits better; the J call may be wrong. The CDR3 is 15 residues long. Germline lookup yields CDR1 SGHDN and CDR2 FVKESK. DNA for the CDR3: TGTGCCAGCAGCTTGGGGGGATTGGCCTACAATGAGCAGTACTTC. Amino acids: CASSLGGLAYNEQYF.

This sequence joins TRBV4-3 and TRBJ2-1; no clear D gene. The CDR3 totals 15 residues. CDR1 is LGHNA, CDR2 YSLEER, per germline. V lost 0 bases and J 6 bases, leaving 12 bases between the germline ends. This CDR3 is CASSQEWTNFNEQFF. CDR3 DNA: TGCGCCAGCAGCCAAGAATGGACCAACTTCAATGAGCAGTTCTTC.

This clonotype has more than one count but fewer than ten. The chain recombines TRBV12-3 or TRBV12-4 with TRBJ2-3; 7 nucleotides agree with TRBD2. The length of the CDR3 is 15 residues. The J segment lost 1 base and the V segment lost 10 bases, leaving 11 bases of the junction unmatched. The CDR3 spells CATEKGLYGTDTQYF. CDR3 nucleotide sequence: TGTGCCACCGAGAAGGGACTATACGGCACAGATACGCAGTATTTT.

The chain recombines TRBV27 with TRBJ2-7, with 15 bases aligning to TRBD2. The CDR3 totals 17 residues. J gave up 0 bases and V 8 bases, and 8 bases lay outside the gene matches. CDR1 is MNHEY and CDR2 is SMNVEV in the germline V gene (reference sequence). The CDR3 is CASAGLAGGLLSYEQYF. DNA of the CDR3: TGTGCCAGCGCGGGACTAGCGGGAGGACTCCTCTCCTACGAGCAGTACTTC.

This chain links TRBV13 with TRBJ2-1; a possible D gene is TRBD1 (5 bases). V lost 5 bases to trimming and J lost 6 bases, with 11 bases between them. There are 13 residues in the CDR3. Germline CDR1 is PRHDT and CDR2 is FYEKMQ (reference sequence). CDR3 protein: CASSHDSANEQFF. In nucleotides, the CDR3 is TGTGCCAGCAGCCACGACAGTGCCAATGAGCAGTTCTTC.

This clonotype was seen repeatedly, ten times or more. Here the CDR3 DNA reads TGCAGTGCTCCCCCAGGAGGGGGTATCTACGAGCAGTACTTC. Its protein is CSAPPGGGIYEQYF. The chain employs TRBV20-1 and TRBJ2-7; perhaps D is TRBD1 or TRBD2 (6 bases each). The CDR3 loop spans 14 amino acids. Germline loops: CDR1 DFQATT, CDR2 SNEGSKA (reference sequence). Between the trimmed V and J ends, which lost 5 bases and 3 bases, there was a span of 17 bases.

The chain has TRBV6-2 or TRBV6-3 and TRBJ2-1; a possible D gene is TRBD2 (6 bases). The ends were cut back, 2 bases at V and 13 bases at J, with 9 bases in the middle. CDR3 length: 11 amino acids. Per the germline V gene, CDR1 is MNHEY and CDR2 is SVGEGT. DNA for the CDR3: TGTGCCAGCAGTTACGAGGGAGGTCAGTTCTTC. This gives the protein CASSYEGGQFF.

This clonotype showed up just once. The J gene is TRBJ1-1, the V gene TRBV29-1, with a possible D match to TRBD1 (5 bases). Germline-derived CDR1 and CDR2 are SQVTM and ANQGSEA. The CDR3 sequence is 14 residues long. Trimming took off 4 bases at V and 5 bases at J, with 17 bases between the two ends. The CDR3 is CSVAIGATGTEAFF. As DNA, the CDR3 is TGCAGCGTTGCAATAGGGGCTACAGGAACTGAAGCTTTCTTT.

V usage is TRBV28 and J usage is TRBJ1-2, with 8 bases identical to TRBD1. CDR1 is MDHEN and CDR2 is SYDVKM in the germline V gene. J was trimmed by 6 bases and V by 8 bases; bases with no gene match: 17. This CDR3 region has 16 residues. DNA of the CDR3: TGTGCCAGCTCCTTTAGGGGCGGGACAGGAATTGATGGCTACACCTTC. As protein: CASSFRGGTGIDGYTF.

The chain uses TRBV9 and TRBJ2-5; unclear D gene. V lost 0 bases, J lost 4 bases, and 10 bases lay in between. Germline CDR1 is SGDLS and CDR2 is YYNGEE. The CDR3 is 14 residues long. The DNA of the CDR3 is TGTGCCAGCAGCGTAGCTTGGGTTGGAGAGACCCAGTACTTC. Translated: CASSVAWVGETQYF. The entire variable domain, with the rest obtained from reference TRBV9 and TRBJ2-5, is as follows: DSGVTQTPKHLITATGQRVTLRCSPRSGDLSVYWYQQSLDQGLQFLIQYYNGEERAKGNILERFSAQQFPDLHSELNLSSLELGDSALYFCASSVAWVGETQYFGPGTRLLVL.

With respect to this clonotype: A much bigger clone sits one base away, suggesting this may be a read error. This chain joins TRBV20-1 and TRBJ2-5, with TRBD2 matching over 8 bases. The J call may be mistaken, given a closer DNA end match to TRBJ2-7. CDR1 and CDR2 (germline): DFQATT, SNEGSKA (reference sequence). This CDR3 is built from 16 residues. CDR3 DNA sequence: TGCGGTGCTAGAGCCACAGGGAAAGCGGGAGTGAGCGAGCAGTACTTC. Protein: CGARATGKAGVSEQYF.

J is TRBJ2-7 and V is TRBV28; D remains unclear. Germline-derived CDR1 and CDR2 are MDHEN and SYDVKM. Trimming pared 6 bases from V and 3 bases from J, leaving 21 bases between. CDR3 length: 16 amino acids. In DNA form, the CDR3 reads TGTGCCAGCAGGGAAAATGACCCCAATCCCTTCTACGAGCAGTACTTC. Amino acids: CASRENDPNPFYEQYF. Variable domain in full (rest from reference TRBV28 and TRBJ2-7): DVKVTQSSRYLVKRTGEKVFLECVQDMDHENMFWYRQDPGLGLRLIYFSYDVKMKEKGDIPEGYSVSREKKERFSLILESASTNQTSMYLCASRENDPNPFYEQYFGPGTRLTVT.

The chain recombines TRBV7-2 with TRBJ2-2, with 8 bases lining up with TRBD1. This CDR3 contains 15 residues. Trimming took 5 bases from V and 5 from J; bases not matched to a gene: 7. Per the germline V gene, CDR1 is SGHTA and CDR2 is FQGNSA. The CDR3 nucleotides are TGTGCCAGCAGCATAAGGACAGGGCAAACCGGGGAGCTGTTTTTT. Translated, it gives CASSIRTGQTGELFF.

V is TRBV4-2 and J is TRBJ2-3; no reliable D call. CDR3 length: 15 amino acids. Trimming left V 1 base short and J 1 base short, with 9 bases between. The germline V gene has CDR1 LGHNA and CDR2 YNFKEQ. CDR3 in DNA: TGTGCCAGCAGCCAAGGAACGGGCCGCACAGATACGCAGTATTTT. Protein product: CASSQGTGRTDTQYF.

This clonotype was recorded at least ten times. The CDR3 nucleotides read TGCAGCGTGGGGTTCCAAGAGACCCAGTACTTC. It yields the protein CSVGFQETQYF. J is TRBJ2-5 and V is TRBV29-1; the D is unclear. V lost 6 bases, J lost 1 base, and 6 bases lay in between. The germline V gene has CDR1 SQVTM and CDR2 ANQGSEA. This CDR3 comprises 11 residues. Full variable domain (missing parts from reference TRBV29-1 and TRBJ2-5): SAVISQKPSRDICQRGTSLTIQCQVDSQVTMMFWYRQQPGQSLTLIATANQGSEATYESGFVIDKFPISRPNLTFSTLTVSNMSPEDSSIYLCSVGFQETQYFGPGTRLLVL.

This clonotype was detected a few times. The chain joins TRBV7-2 to TRBJ2-5, with 8 bases identical to TRBD2. V was pared by 10 bases and J by 1 base, with 5 bases of the junction left unmatched. Germline V gene data show CDR1 as SGHTA and CDR2 as FQGNSA. The CDR3 runs 13 residues. The CDR3, as DNA: TGTGCCATCTCACTAGCGGTCCAAGAGACCCAGTACTTC. Its protein is CAISLAVQETQYF.

J is TRBJ2-1 and V is TRBV30; weak D call: TRBD2 (5 bases). The J call could be wrong; TRBJ2-7 is a better fit for the DNA end. CDR1 is GTSNPN and CDR2 is SVGIG in the germline V gene (reference sequence). This CDR3 is built from 13 residues. The CDR3: CAWSLGRHNEQYF. Here the CDR3 DNA reads TGTGCCTGGAGTCTAGGGAGACACAATGAGCAGTACTTC.

J is TRBJ2-5 and V is TRBV10-2, with 9 nucleotides matching TRBD2. CDR3 length equals 16 residues. The J segment lost 4 bases and the V segment lost 3 bases, leaving 9 bases of the junction unmatched. Germline V gene lookup returns CDR1 WSHSY and CDR2 SAAADI. CDR3 nucleotide sequence: TGCGCCAGCAGTGAAGTGCCTAGCGGGATGGCAGAGACCCAGTACTTC. As protein: CASSEVPSGMAETQYF.

The chain uses TRBV7-9 and TRBJ1-1, with TRBD1 as a possible D gene (5 bases). This CDR3 spans 15 amino acids. Between the trimmed V and J ends, which lost 5 bases and 12 bases, there was a span of 25 bases. Germline CDR1 and CDR2: SEHNR and FQNEAQ (reference sequence). The CDR3 sequence: CASSQPLSSLGGSFF. The CDR3 DNA sequence: TGTGCCAGCAGCCAGCCTCTAAGCTCGCTGGGGGGATCTTTCTTT.

V usage is TRBV12-3 or TRBV12-4 and J usage is TRBJ2-7; 9 bases align to TRBD2. The CDR3 covers 17 residues. The junction had 11 bases not matched to a gene; V was cut back by 4 bases and J by 1 base. CDR3 residues: CASSWQGESGRSYEQYF. CDR3 in DNA: TGTGCCAGCAGTTGGCAGGGAGAGAGCGGGAGGTCCTACGAGCAGTACTTC.